Listed below are T cell receptor beta chains from one sample, sequenced in a study of cytomegalovirus exposure and HLA in healthy donors. Sequencing was performed with immunoSEQ multiplex PCR; in TCRdb, only in-frame clones are kept and a portion is missing. Of approximately 280,000 clones listed, 80% to 90% are singletons. Sequenced material: PBMCs. These TCRs come from a woman aged 18-29 years in good health and CMV-seronegative. Both conserved end residues are part of each CDR3. D genes are given only for firm matches. Clone size is stated in some rows and not others, as once, few, many or a class when expanded.

size: -; V: TRBV11-3; J: TRBJ2-3; D: TRBD1; DNA: TGTGCCAGCAGCCCTAGACAGGGTGGGACAGATACGCAGTATTTT; CDR3: CASSPRQGGTDTQYF
size: few; V: TRBV27; J: TRBJ1-6; D: TRBD1; DNA: TGTGCCAGCAGTTTGGGGACAGACCTGCCACCCCTCCACTTT; CDR3: CASSLGTDLPPLHF
size: -; V: TRBV9; J: TRBJ2-3; D: -; DNA: TGTGCCAGCAGCGTCGGACTCCCCGCTGATACGCAGTATTTT; CDR3: CASSVGLPADTQYF
size: -; V: TRBV29-1; J: TRBJ2-7; D: TRBD1; DNA: TGCAGCGTTCGAACCGGGACAGGTACCTACGAGCAGTACTTC; CDR3: CSVRTGTGTYEQYF
size: -; V: TRBV7-2; J: TRBJ2-7; D: TRBD1; DNA: TGTGCCAGCAGCTTAACCGGGACAGGGGGCGCGGACGAGCAGTACTTC; CDR3: CASSLTGTGGADEQYF
size: -; V: TRBV6-1; J: TRBJ1-1; D: -; DNA: TGTGCCAGCAGTGAAAACGGCCGGGGGAACACTGAAGCTTTCTTT; CDR3: CASSENGRGNTEAFF
size: -; V: TRBV7-2; J: TRBJ2-7; D: TRBD1; DNA: TGTGCCAGCAGCTTAGTGGGGACAGGGAACCACGAGCAGTACTTC; CDR3: CASSLVGTGNHEQYF
size: -; V: TRBV19; J: TRBJ1-1; D: -; DNA: TGTGCCAGTAGTACCGTCAGGGTTGGCACTGAAGCTTTCTTT; CDR3: CASSTVRVGTEAFF
size: -; V: TRBV6-5; J: TRBJ1-2; D: TRBD1; DNA: TGTGCCAGCAGCCGGGGACAGAACTATGGCTACACCTTC; CDR3: CASSRGQNYGYTF
size: -; V: TRBV7-9; J: TRBJ2-7; D: -; DNA: TGTGCCAGCAGCTTTGGGCAGGCCCTCTCCTACGAGCAGTACTTC; CDR3: CASSFGQALSYEQYF
size: -; V: TRBV28; J: TRBJ1-2; D: -; DNA: TGTGCCAGCAGTGTTCCAGACTATGGCTACACCTTC; CDR3: CASSVPDYGYTF
size: -; V: TRBV5-6; J: TRBJ2-7; D: TRBD1; DNA: TGTGCCAGCAGCTTGGTGGGGACAGGCGTCCGCTACGAGCAGTACTTC; CDR3: CASSLVGTGVRYEQYF
size: -; V: TRBV29-1; J: TRBJ1-1; D: -; DNA: TGCAGCGTGTCGACGGGGAACACTGAAGCTTTCTTT; CDR3: CSVSTGNTEAFF
size: -; V: TRBV5-1; J: TRBJ2-2; D: -; DNA: TGCGCCAGCAGCACCTTACTCAGGGACTCCGGGGAGCTGTTTTTT; CDR3: CASSTLLRDSGELFF
size: -; V: TRBV5-5; J: TRBJ2-6; D: TRBD1; DNA: TGTGCCAGCAGAGGGACAGGGAGGTCTGGGGCCAACGTCCTGACTTTC; CDR3: CASRGTGRSGANVLTF
size: -; V: TRBV18; J: TRBJ2-3; D: TRBD1; DNA: TGTGCCAGCTCACCACCGTCGGGACAGGGGGACCATACGCAGTATTTT; CDR3: CASSPPSGQGDHTQYF
size: once; V: TRBV5-1; J: TRBJ2-2; D: -; DNA: TGCGCCAGCAGCTCACAGGGACAAGCCGGGGAGCTGTTTTTT; CDR3: CASSSQGQAGELFF
size: -; V: TRBV5-4; J: TRBJ1-2; D: TRBD1; DNA: TGTGCCAGCAGCCCTCGACAGGGGGGAAGTGGCTACACCTTC; CDR3: CASSPRQGGSGYTF
size: few; V: TRBV2; J: TRBJ1-2; D: -; DNA: TGTGCCAGCAGACTCCGTGGCTATGGCTACACCTTC; CDR3: CASRLRGYGYTF
size: once; V: TRBV4-3; J: TRBJ1-1; D: TRBD1; DNA: TGCGCCAGCAGCCCCTCCGGGACAGAAAACACTGAAGCTTTCTTT; CDR3: CASSPSGTENTEAFF
size: few; V: TRBV6-1; J: TRBJ1-5; D: -; DNA: TGTGCCAGCAGTGACAGGGTGGAAGGACAGCCCCAGCATTTT; CDR3: CASSDRVEGQPQHF
size: -; V: TRBV5-6; J: TRBJ1-2; D: -; DNA: TGTGCCAGCAGGGGCCAAAACTATGGCTACACCTTC; CDR3: CASRGQNYGYTF
size: once; V: TRBV19; J: TRBJ2-7; D: -; DNA: TGTGCCAGTAGTATCTATTGGCCCTTGAGAGGGAAGGTGGAGCAGTACTTC; CDR3: CASSIYWPLRGKVEQYF
size: -; V: TRBV19; J: TRBJ1-6; D: -; DNA: TGTGCCAGTAGTTGGGGGGGGGCCGGTTCACCCCTCCACTTT; CDR3: CASSWGGAGSPLHF
size: -; V: TRBV21-1; J: TRBJ1-1; D: -; DNA: TGTGCCAGCAGGACAGGGGCCACTGAAGCTTTCTTT; CDR3: CASRTGATEAFF
size: -; V: TRBV5-1; J: TRBJ2-3; D: TRBD2; DNA: TGCGCCAGCAGCTGGGTAGCGGGGGCCGCAGATACGCAGTATTTT; CDR3: CASSWVAGAADTQYF
size: -; V: TRBV7-2; J: TRBJ1-3; D: -; DNA: TGTGCCAGCAGCTCAAACCTAGGCAACACCATATATTTT; CDR3: CASSSNLGNTIYF
size: -; V: TRBV5-1; J: TRBJ2-2; D: TRBD2; DNA: TGCGCCAGCAGCTTGCTAGCGGGAGGAACCGGGGAGCTGTTTTTT; CDR3: CASSLLAGGTGELFF
size: few; V: TRBV10-2; J: TRBJ2-1; D: -; DNA: TGCGCCAGCAGTGAGGCGACCCGGAGGGATGAGCAGTTCTTC; CDR3: CASSEATRRDEQFF
size: -; V: TRBV7-9; J: TRBJ2-5; D: -; DNA: TGTGCCAGCACCTCGGAGGGGCCCCAAGAGACCCAGTACTTC; CDR3: CASTSEGPQETQYF
size: -; V: TRBV2; J: TRBJ2-1; D: TRBD2; DNA: TGTGCCAGCAGTGGACTAGCGTTTGCCTACAATGAGCAGTTCTTC; CDR3: CASSGLAFAYNEQFF
size: -; V: TRBV27; J: TRBJ2-3; D: TRBD2; DNA: TGTGCCAGCAGTGCGACAGGGCGCGTGTTCGGACTAGCGGTAGACGATACGCAGTATTTT; CDR3: CASSATGRVFGLAVDDTQYF
size: -; V: TRBV19; J: TRBJ2-7; D: TRBD2; DNA: TGTGCCAGTAGACGGGGGGGATCCTACGAGCAGTACTTC; CDR3: CASRRGGSYEQYF
size: few; V: TRBV6-1; J: TRBJ1-2; D: TRBD1; DNA: TGTGCCAGCAGTGAGGGACAGGGGGCAAGAGGCTACACCTTC; CDR3: CASSEGQGARGYTF
size: -; V: TRBV6-5; J: TRBJ2-1; D: TRBD2; DNA: TGTGCCAGCAGTTCCGGACTAGCGGTTCGGAATGAGCAGTTCTTC; CDR3: CASSSGLAVRNEQFF